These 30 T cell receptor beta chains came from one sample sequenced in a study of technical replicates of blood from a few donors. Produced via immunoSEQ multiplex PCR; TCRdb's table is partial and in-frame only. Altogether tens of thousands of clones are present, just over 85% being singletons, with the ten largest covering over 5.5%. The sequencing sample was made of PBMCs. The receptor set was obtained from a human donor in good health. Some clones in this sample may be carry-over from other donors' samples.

This CDR3 reads CASSQDHREHNEQFF. As DNA, the CDR3 is TGCGCCAGCAGCCAAGATCACCGGGAGCACAATGAGCAGTTCTTC. The chain links TRBV4-3 to TRBJ2-1, with D tentatively TRBD2 (6 bases). Trimming removed 0 bases at V and 5 bases at J, with 11 bases between. Germline V gene lookup returns CDR1 LGHNA and CDR2 YSLEER. The CDR3 sequence is 15 residues long.

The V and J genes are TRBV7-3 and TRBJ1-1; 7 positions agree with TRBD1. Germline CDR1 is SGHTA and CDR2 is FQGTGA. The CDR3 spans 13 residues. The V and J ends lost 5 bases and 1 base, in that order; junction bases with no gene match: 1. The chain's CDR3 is CASSPGGNTEAFF. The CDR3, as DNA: TGTGCCAGCAGCCCAGGGGGGAACACTGAAGCTTTCTTT.

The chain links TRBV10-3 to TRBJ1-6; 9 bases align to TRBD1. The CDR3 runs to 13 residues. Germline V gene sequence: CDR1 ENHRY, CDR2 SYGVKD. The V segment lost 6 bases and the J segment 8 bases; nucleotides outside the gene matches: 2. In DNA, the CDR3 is TGTGCCATCAGCCGGGACAGGGATTCACCCCTCCACTTT. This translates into CAISRDRDSPLHF.

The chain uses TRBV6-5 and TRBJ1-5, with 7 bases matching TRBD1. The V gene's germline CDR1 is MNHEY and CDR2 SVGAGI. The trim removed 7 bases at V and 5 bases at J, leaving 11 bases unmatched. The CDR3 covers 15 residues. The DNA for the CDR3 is TGTGCCAGCAAGAGAACAGGGGATCGCTATCAGCCCCAGCATTTT. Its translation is CASKRTGDRYQPQHF.

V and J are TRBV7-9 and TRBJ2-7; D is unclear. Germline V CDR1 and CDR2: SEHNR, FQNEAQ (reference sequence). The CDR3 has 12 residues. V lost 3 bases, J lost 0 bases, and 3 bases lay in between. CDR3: CASSFSSYEQYF. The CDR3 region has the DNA TGTGCCAGCAGCTTCAGCTCCTACGAGCAGTACTTC.

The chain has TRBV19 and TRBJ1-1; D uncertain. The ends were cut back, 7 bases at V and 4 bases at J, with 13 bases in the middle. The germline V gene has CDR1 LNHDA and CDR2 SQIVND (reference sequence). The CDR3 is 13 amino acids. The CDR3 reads CASNETPGTEAFF. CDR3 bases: TGTGCCAGTAACGAGACCCCAGGCACTGAAGCTTTCTTT.

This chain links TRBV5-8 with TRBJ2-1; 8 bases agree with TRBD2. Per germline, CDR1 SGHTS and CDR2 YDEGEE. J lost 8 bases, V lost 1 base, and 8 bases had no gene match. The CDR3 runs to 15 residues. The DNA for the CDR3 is TGTGCCAGCAGCTTGTCCCTCGGGGGGGCTGATGAGCAGTTCTTC. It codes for CASSLSLGGADEQFF.

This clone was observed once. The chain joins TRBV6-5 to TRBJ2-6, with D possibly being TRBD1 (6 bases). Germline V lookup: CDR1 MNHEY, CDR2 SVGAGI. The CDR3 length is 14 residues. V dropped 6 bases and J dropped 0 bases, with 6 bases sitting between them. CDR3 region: CASRDSSGANVLTF. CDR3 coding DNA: TGTGCCAGCAGGGACAGCTCTGGGGCCAACGTCCTGACTTTC.

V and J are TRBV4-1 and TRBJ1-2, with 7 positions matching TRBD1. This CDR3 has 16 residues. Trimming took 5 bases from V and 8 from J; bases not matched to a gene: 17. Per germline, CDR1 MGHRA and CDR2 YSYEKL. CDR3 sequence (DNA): TGCGCCAGCAGCAAACCGGCCGGGACAGACCTCTCCGGCTACACCTTC. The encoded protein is CASSKPAGTDLSGYTF.

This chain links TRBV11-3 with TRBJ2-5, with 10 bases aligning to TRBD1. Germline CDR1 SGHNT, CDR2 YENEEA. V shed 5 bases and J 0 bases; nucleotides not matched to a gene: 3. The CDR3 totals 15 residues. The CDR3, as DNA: TGTGCCAGCAGCCCCGGACAGGGGGACCAAGAGACCCAGTACTTC. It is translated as CASSPGQGDQETQYF.

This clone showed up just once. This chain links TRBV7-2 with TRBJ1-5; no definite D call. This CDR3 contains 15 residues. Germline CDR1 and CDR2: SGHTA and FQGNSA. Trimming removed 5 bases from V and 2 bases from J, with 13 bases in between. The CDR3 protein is CASSIGFSGNQPQHF. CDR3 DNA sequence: TGTGCCAGCAGCATAGGATTTTCGGGCAATCAGCCCCAGCATTTT.

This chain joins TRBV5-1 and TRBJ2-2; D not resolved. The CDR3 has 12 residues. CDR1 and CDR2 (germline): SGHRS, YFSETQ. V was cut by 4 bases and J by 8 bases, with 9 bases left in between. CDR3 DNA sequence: TGCGCCAGCAGCCCAACCGCGGGGGAGCTGTTTTTT. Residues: CASSPTAGELFF.

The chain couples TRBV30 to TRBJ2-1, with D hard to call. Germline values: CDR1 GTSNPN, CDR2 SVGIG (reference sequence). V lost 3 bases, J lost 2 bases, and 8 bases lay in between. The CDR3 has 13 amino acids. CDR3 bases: TGTGCCTGGAGACATGGCACCTACAATGAGCAGTTCTTC. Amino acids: CAWRHGTYNEQFF.

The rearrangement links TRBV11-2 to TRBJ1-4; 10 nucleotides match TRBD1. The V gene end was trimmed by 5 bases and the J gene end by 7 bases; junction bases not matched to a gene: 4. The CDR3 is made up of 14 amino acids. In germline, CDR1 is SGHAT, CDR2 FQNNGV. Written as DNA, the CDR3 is TGTGCCAGCAGCCCCGACAGGGGGCGTGAAAAACTGTTTTTT. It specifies CASSPDRGREKLFF.

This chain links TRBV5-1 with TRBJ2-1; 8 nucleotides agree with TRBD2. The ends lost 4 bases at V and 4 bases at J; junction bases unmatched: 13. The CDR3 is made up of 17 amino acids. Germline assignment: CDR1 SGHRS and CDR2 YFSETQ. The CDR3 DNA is TGCGCCAGCAGCCAACACCCCGGCGGGGGGAATTACAATGAGCAGTTCTTC. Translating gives CASSQHPGGGNYNEQFF.

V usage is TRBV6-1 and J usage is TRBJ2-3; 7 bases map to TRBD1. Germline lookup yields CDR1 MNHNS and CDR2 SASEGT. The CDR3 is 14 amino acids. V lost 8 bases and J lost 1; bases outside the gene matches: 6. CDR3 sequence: CASGEGAGTDTQYF. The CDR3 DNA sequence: TGTGCCAGCGGCGAGGGGGCCGGCACAGATACGCAGTATTTT.

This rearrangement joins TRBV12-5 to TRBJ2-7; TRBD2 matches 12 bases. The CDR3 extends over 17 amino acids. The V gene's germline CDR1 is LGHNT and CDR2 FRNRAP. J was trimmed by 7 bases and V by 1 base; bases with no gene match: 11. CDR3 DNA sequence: TGTGCTAGTGGTTTGGATTTCCTAGCGGGAGGGCCGTTAGAGCAGTACTTC. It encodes CASGLDFLAGGPLEQYF.

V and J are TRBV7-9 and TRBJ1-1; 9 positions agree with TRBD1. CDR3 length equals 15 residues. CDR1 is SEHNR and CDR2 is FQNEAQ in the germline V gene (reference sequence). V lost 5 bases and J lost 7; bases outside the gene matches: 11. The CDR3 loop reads CASSHPQQGAVEAFF. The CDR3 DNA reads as TGTGCCAGCAGCCATCCCCAACAGGGGGCGGTTGAAGCTTTCTTT.

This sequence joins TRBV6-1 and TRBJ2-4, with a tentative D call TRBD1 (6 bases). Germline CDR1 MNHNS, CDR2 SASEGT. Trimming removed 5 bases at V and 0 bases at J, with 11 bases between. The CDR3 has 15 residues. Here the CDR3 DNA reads TGTGCCAGCAGTATTGACAGGTTAGCCAAAAACATTCAGTACTTC. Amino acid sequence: CASSIDRLAKNIQYF.

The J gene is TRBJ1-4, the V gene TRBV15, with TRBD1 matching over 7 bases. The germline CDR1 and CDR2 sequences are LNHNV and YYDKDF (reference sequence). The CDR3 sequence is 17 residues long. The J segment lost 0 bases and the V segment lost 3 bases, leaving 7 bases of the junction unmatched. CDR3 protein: CATSRGQPLTTNEKLFF. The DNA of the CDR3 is TGTGCCACCAGCAGGGGACAGCCTTTAACAACTAATGAAAAACTGTTTTTT.

The CDR3 reads CASSDPFRVVNTEAFF. Here the CDR3 DNA reads TGTGCCAGCAGTGATCCATTCAGGGTCGTGAACACTGAAGCTTTCTTT. The chain is built from TRBV6-1 and TRBJ1-1, with TRBD1 as a possible D gene (5 bases). The CDR3 consists of 16 residues. V was clipped by 3 bases and J by 0 bases, with 14 bases between them. Germline-derived CDR1 and CDR2 are MNHNS and SASEGT.

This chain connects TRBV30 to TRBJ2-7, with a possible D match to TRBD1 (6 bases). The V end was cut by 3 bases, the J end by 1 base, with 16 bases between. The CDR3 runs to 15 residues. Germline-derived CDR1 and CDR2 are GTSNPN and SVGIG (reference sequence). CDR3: CAWRNIRGPSYEQYF. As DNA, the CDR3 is TGTGCCTGGAGAAATATCAGGGGCCCGTCCTACGAGCAGTACTTC.

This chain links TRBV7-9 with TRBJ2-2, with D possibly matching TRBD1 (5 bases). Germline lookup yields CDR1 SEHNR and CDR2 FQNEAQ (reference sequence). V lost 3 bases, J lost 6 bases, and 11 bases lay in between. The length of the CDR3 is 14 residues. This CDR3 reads CASSLGPHAGELFF. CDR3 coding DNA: TGTGCCAGCAGCTTGGGGCCCCATGCCGGGGAGCTGTTTTTT.

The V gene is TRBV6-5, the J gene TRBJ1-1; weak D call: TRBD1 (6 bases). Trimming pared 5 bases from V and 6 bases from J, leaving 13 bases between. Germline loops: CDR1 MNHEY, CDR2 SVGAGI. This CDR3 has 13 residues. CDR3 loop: CASSTGHGAEAFF. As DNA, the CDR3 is TGTGCCAGCAGTACGGGACACGGGGCTGAAGCTTTCTTT.

The CDR3 loop reads CASSVELAGVDTQYF. The DNA of the CDR3 is TGTGCCAGCAGCGTAGAACTAGCGGGGGTAGATACGCAGTATTTT. The chain links TRBV9 to TRBJ2-3; 11 bases match TRBD2. This CDR3 contains 15 residues. Germline-derived CDR1 and CDR2 are SGDLS and YYNGEE. Trimming removed 0 bases from V and 5 bases from J; junction bases left unmatched: 2.

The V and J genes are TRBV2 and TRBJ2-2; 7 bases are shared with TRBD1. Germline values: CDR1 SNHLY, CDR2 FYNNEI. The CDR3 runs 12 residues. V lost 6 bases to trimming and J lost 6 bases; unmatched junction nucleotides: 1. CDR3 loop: CASRTGPGELFF. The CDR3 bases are TGTGCCAGCAGGACAGGGCCCGGGGAGCTGTTTTTT.

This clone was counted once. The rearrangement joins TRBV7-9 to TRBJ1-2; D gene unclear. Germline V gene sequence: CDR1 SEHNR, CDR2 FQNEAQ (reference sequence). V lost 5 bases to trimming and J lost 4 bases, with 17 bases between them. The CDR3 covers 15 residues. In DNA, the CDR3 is TGTGCCAGCAGCGTCGGATCCGCCCGCGGCTATGGCTACACCTTC. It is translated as CASSVGSARGYGYTF.

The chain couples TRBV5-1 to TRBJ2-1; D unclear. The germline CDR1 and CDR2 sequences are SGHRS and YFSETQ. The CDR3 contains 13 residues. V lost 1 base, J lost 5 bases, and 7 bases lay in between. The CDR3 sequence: CASSLPPNNEQFF. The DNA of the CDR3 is TGCGCCAGCAGCTTGCCCCCCAACAATGAGCAGTTCTTC.

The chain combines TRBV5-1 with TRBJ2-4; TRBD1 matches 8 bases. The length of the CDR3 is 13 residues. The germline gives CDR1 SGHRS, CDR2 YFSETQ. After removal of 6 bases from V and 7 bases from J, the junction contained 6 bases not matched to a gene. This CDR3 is CASTNRGSNIQYF. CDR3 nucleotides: TGCGCCAGCACCAACAGGGGGAGTAACATTCAGTACTTC.

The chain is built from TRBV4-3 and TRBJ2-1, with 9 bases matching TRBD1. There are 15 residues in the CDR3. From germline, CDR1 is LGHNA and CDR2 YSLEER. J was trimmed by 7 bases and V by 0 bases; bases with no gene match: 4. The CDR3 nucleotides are TGCGCCAGCAGCCAAGACGGGACAGGGACAAATGAGCAGTTCTTC. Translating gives CASSQDGTGTNEQFF.